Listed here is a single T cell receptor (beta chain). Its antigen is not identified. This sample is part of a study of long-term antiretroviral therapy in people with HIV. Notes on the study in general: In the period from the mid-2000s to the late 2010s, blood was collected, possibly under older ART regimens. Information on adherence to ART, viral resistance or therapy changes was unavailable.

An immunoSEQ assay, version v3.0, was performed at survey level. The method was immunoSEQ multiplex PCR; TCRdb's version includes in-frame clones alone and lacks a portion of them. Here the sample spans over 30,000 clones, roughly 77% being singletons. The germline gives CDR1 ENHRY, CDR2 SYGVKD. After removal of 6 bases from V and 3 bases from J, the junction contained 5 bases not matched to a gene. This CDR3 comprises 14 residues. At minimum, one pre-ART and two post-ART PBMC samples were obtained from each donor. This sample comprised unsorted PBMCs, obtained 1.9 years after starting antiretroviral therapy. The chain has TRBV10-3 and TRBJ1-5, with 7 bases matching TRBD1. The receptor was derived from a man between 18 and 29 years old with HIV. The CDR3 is CAISRQGANQPQHF. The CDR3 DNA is TGTGCCATCAGCCGACAGGGTGCCAATCAGCCCCAGCATTTT.